One sample yielded the 18 T cell receptor beta chains listed below, sequenced in a study of early T cells in non-severe SARS-CoV-2 infection. One entry per CDR3 protein, called by TCRdb with MiXCR from the 5' RACE reads. Of 45,000 to 55,000 distinct CDR3 sequences in the sample, 13% were seen once. Material for sequencing was whole blood. These receptors all stem from an adult who was a healthcare worker with PCR-confirmed SARS-CoV-2 infection or an uninfected control (not recorded which).

This clonotype has a count of ten or more. The genes are TRBV19 and TRBJ1-2; 10 nucleotides agree with TRBD1. The CDR3 totals 15 residues. Germline V CDR1 and CDR2: LNHDA, SQIVND (reference sequence). The trim removed 6 bases at V and 2 bases at J, leaving 6 bases unmatched. CDR3 amino acids: CASSRPGQGNYGYTF. The CDR3 nucleotides read TGTGCCAGTAGCAGACCGGGACAGGGGAACTATGGCTACACCTTC.

This clonotype has ten or more counts. The genes are TRBV7-2 and TRBJ1-1, with no clear D. Per the germline V gene, CDR1 is SGHTA and CDR2 is FQGNSA. The CDR3 has 13 amino acids. V was trimmed by 3 bases and J by 5 bases, leaving 10 bases between them. This chain's CDR3 is CASSFEVATEAFF. The CDR3 DNA reads TGTGCCAGCAGCTTTGAGGTCGCAACTGAAGCTTTCTTT.

This clonotype has at least ten counts. The chain couples TRBV20-1 to TRBJ1-1; D may be TRBD1 (6 bases). The CDR3 runs to 13 residues. V lost 4 bases and J lost 3, with 12 bases in between. Germline loops: CDR1 DFQATT, CDR2 SNEGSKA (reference sequence). The CDR3 nucleotides are TGCAGTGCTAAACAGGGTGGCGACACTGAAGCTTTCTTT. It specifies CSAKQGGDTEAFF.

This clonotype was seen repeatedly, ten times or more. The CDR3 region is CASSFLGDTQYF. The CDR3 bases are TGTGCCAGCAGTTTCCTGGGAGATACGCAGTATTTT. The chain has TRBV27 and TRBJ2-3; no firm D call. V was clipped by 3 bases and J by 5 bases, with 6 bases between them. This CDR3 is 12 amino acids long. Per the germline V gene, CDR1 is MNHEY and CDR2 is SMNVEV (reference sequence).

The rearrangement links TRBV5-1 to TRBJ2-1; D might be TRBD1 or TRBD2, each matching 6 bases. CDR3 length equals 14 residues. Germline assignment: CDR1 SGHRS and CDR2 YFSETQ. V lost 2 bases and J lost 8, with 14 bases in between. The CDR3 coding sequence is TGCGCCAGCAGCTTCCGGGGGCCCCAGGATGAGCAGTTCTTC. Protein: CASSFRGPQDEQFF.

This clonotype was observed many times. This sequence joins TRBV27 and TRBJ2-4, with TRBD2 matching over 8 bases. J lost 8 bases, V lost 6 bases, and 6 bases had no gene match. The CDR3 is 13 amino acids. Germline V gene sequence: CDR1 MNHEY, CDR2 SMNVEV (reference sequence). The CDR3 is CASSLSGSHIQYF. As DNA, the CDR3 is TGTGCCAGCAGCCTGAGCGGGAGTCACATTCAGTACTTC.

This chain links TRBV24-1 with TRBJ2-2; TRBD2 might be the D (5 bases). Germline loops: CDR1 KGHDR, CDR2 SFDVKD. The V end lost 5 bases, the J end lost 4 bases, and 13 bases lay between the germline ends. CDR3 length: 15 amino acids. CDR3: CATSAAGEGTGELFF. The CDR3 nucleotides are TGTGCCACCAGTGCCGCCGGGGAAGGCACCGGGGAGCTGTTTTTT.

Many counts were recorded for this clonotype. The CDR3 coding sequence is TGTGCCAGCAGCCTGGGGGCGGGGCGAAGCGGCCCTGAAGCTTTCTTT. Translated: CASSLGAGRSGPEAFF. This sequence joins TRBV5-5 and TRBJ1-1; perhaps TRBD1 as D (6 bases). This CDR3 is 16 amino acids long. V lost 4 bases to trimming and J lost 6 bases, with 22 bases between them. From germline, CDR1 is SGHKS and CDR2 YYEKEE (reference sequence). Using reference TRBV5-5 and TRBJ1-1 for the parts outside the CDR3, the full variable domain is DAGVTQSPTHLIKTRGQQVTLRCSPISGHKSVSWYQQVLGQGPQFIFQYYEKEERGRGNFPDRFSARQFPNYSSELNVNALLLGDSALYLCASSLGAGRSGPEAFFGQGTRLTVV.

The chain is built from TRBV5-4 and TRBJ2-6; no firm D call. The V end was cut by 0 bases, the J end by 2 bases, with 6 bases between. Germline V CDR1 and CDR2: SGHNT, YYREEE (reference sequence). This CDR3 spans 15 amino acids. CDR3 sequence: CASSLEQAGANVLTF. The CDR3 DNA reads as TGTGCCAGCAGCTTGGAGCAGGCTGGGGCCAACGTCCTGACTTTC.

This clonotype was picked up many times. The J gene is TRBJ1-2, the V gene TRBV6-5; 10 positions match TRBD1. The ends lost 5 bases at V and 6 bases at J; junction bases unmatched: 6. The CDR3 spans 14 residues. CDR1 MNHEY and CDR2 SVGAGI come from the germline V gene. The CDR3 DNA sequence: TGTGCCAGCAGTCCGGGACAGGGGAGTCATGGCTACACCTTC. Its protein is CASSPGQGSHGYTF.

This clonotype has a count of ten or more. The chain joins TRBV5-1 to TRBJ2-4, with 10 bases that match TRBD2. The CDR3 runs to 14 residues. J was trimmed by 7 bases and V by 3 bases; bases with no gene match: 4. The germline CDR1 and CDR2 sequences are SGHRS and YFSETQ. The CDR3, as DNA: TGCGCCAGCAGCTCTGGACTAGCGGAGAACATTCAGTACTTC. Residues: CASSSGLAENIQYF.

The sample holds a few counts of this clonotype. The V and J genes are TRBV2 and TRBJ2-7; 12 bases agree with TRBD2. Germline V gives CDR1 SNHLY, CDR2 FYNNEI. CDR3 length: 14 amino acids. Trimming cost V 6 bases and J 3 bases; bases outside gene matches: 3. The CDR3 here is CASRATSGGYEQYF. In nucleotides, the CDR3 is TGTGCCAGCAGAGCGACTAGCGGGGGCTACGAGCAGTACTTC.

This clonotype was found many times. The V call is TRBV7-3, the J call TRBJ2-3; TRBD1 is a possible D gene (6 bases). Between the trimmed V and J ends, which lost 2 bases and 9 bases, there was a span of 12 bases. CDR3 length: 13 amino acids. Germline assignment: CDR1 SGHTA and CDR2 FQGTGA. The CDR3 DNA reads as TGTGCCAGCAGCTTATCAACGCAGGGGACGCAGTATTTT. Translating it yields CASSLSTQGTQYF.

The CDR3 bases are TGCGCCAGCAGCTTGGCAAAGGAGGCAAGGAATTCACCCCTCCACTTT. It is translated as CASSLAKEARNSPLHF. The V gene is TRBV5-1, the J gene TRBJ1-6, with unresolved D. The CDR3 consists of 16 residues. V lost 0 bases and J lost 7, with 14 bases in between. Germline V gene lookup returns CDR1 SGHRS and CDR2 YFSETQ.

The chain recombines TRBV2 with TRBJ1-1, with a possible D match to TRBD1 (6 bases). The germline V gene encodes CDR1 SNHLY and CDR2 FYNNEI. The CDR3 runs 13 residues. The germline V and J ends were trimmed by 8 bases and 0 bases, with 10 bases remaining between them. CDR3 protein: CASHRDLNTEAFF. DNA for the CDR3: TGTGCCAGCCACAGGGACTTGAACACTGAAGCTTTCTTT.

The rearrangement uses TRBV3-1 and TRBJ1-1, with D maybe TRBD1 (5 bases). The CDR3 runs to 16 residues. V gave up 3 bases and J gave up 1 base, with 15 bases separating them. Germline V CDR1 and CDR2: LGHDT, YNNKEL (reference sequence). CDR3 in DNA: TGTGCCAGCAGCCATTCGGCACACAGGAGGAACACTGAAGCTTTCTTT. Protein product: CASSHSAHRRNTEAFF.

This clonotype was detected many times. The chain recombines TRBV20-1 with TRBJ2-1; D gene ambiguous. This CDR3 has 14 residues. Trimming removed 0 bases from V and 11 bases from J, with 17 bases in between. Germline values: CDR1 DFQATT, CDR2 SNEGSKA (reference sequence). CDR3 residues: CSARDLRPLRKQFF. CDR3 sequence (DNA): TGCAGTGCTAGAGATCTGCGGCCACTAAGGAAGCAGTTCTTC.

This clonotype was detected many times. The chain joins TRBV9 to TRBJ2-7; a weak D match, TRBD2 (5 bases). V gave up 4 bases and J gave up 4 bases, with 15 bases separating them. This CDR3 contains 14 residues. Germline V CDR1 and CDR2: SGDLS, YYNGEE. The CDR3 bases are TGTGCCAGCAGCCCCGGCGGGCCTACGTACGAGCAGTACTTC. Its protein is CASSPGGPTYEQYF.